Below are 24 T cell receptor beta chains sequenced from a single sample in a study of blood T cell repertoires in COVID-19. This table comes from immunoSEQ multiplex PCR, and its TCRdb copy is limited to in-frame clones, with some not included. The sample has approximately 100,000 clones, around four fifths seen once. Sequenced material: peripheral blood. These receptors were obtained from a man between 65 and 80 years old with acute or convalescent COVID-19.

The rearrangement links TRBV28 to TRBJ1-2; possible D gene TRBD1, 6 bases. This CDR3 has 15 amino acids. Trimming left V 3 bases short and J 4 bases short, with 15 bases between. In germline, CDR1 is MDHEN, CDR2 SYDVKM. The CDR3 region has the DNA TGTGCCAGCAGTTTTATGGGGGCGCGGGTCTATGGCTACACCTTC. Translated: CASSFMGARVYGYTF.

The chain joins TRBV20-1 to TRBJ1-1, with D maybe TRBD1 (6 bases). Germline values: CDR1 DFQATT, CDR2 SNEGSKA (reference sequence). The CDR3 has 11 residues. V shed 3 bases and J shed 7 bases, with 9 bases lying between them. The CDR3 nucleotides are TGCAGTGCTAGTAGGACAGTTGAAGCTTTCTTT. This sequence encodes CSASRTVEAFF.

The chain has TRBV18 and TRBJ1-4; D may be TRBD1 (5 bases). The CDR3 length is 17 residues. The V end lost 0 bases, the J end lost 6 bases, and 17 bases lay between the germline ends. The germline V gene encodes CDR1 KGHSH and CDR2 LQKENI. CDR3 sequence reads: CASSPPSGSQGDEKLFF. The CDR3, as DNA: TGTGCCAGCTCACCACCAAGTGGCTCTCAAGGGGATGAAAAACTGTTTTTT.

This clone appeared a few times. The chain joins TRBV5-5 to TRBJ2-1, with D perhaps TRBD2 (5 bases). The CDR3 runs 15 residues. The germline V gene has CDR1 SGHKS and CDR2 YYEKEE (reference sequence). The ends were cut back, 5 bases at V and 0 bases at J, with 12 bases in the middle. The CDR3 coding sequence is TGTGCCAGCAGTTTTGGAGGCTACTCCTACAATGAGCAGTTCTTC. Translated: CASSFGGYSYNEQFF.

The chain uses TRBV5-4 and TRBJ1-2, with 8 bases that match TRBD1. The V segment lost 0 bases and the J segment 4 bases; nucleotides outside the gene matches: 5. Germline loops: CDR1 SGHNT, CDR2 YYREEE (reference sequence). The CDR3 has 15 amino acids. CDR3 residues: CASSLDRTGLYGYTF. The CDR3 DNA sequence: TGTGCCAGCAGCTTGGATAGGACAGGGCTCTATGGCTACACCTTC.

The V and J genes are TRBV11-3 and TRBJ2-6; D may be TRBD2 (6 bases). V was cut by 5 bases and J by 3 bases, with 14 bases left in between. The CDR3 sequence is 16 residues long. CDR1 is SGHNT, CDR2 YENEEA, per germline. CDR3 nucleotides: TGTGCCAGCAGCGGCTACGGGACTCGTGGGGCCAACGTCCTGACTTTC. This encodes CASSGYGTRGANVLTF.

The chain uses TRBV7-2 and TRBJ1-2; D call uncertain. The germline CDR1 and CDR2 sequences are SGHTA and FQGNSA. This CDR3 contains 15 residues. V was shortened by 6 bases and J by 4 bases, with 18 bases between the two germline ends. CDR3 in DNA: TGTGCCAGCAGTATATCCTCAACCGGCGGCTATGGCTACACCTTC. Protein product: CASSISSTGGYGYTF.

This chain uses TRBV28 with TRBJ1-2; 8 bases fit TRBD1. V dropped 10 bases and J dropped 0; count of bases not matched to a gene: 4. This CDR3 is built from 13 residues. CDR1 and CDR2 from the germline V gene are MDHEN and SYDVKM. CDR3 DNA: TGTGCCACCTGGGACAGGACTAACTATGGCTACACCTTC. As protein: CATWDRTNYGYTF.

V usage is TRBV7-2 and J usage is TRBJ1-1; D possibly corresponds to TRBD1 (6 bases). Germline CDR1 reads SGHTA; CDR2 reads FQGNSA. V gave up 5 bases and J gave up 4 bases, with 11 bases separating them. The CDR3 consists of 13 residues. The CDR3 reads CASSLGTLTEAFF. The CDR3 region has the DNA TGTGCCAGCAGCCTTGGGACACTCACTGAAGCTTTCTTT. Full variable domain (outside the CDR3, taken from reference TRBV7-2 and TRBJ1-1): GAGVSQSPSNKVTEKGKDVELRCDPISGHTALYWYRQSLGQGLEFLIYFQGNSAPDKSGLPSDRFSAERTGGSVSTLTIQRTQQEDSAVYLCASSLGTLTEAFFGQGTRLTVV.

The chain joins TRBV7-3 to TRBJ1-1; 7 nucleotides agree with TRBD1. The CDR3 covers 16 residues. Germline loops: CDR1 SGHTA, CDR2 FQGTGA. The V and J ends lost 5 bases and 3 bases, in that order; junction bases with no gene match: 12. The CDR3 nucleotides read TGTGCCAGCAGCCCTCGGACACAGGGGCCGTACACTGAAGCTTTCTTT. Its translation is CASSPRTQGPYTEAFF.

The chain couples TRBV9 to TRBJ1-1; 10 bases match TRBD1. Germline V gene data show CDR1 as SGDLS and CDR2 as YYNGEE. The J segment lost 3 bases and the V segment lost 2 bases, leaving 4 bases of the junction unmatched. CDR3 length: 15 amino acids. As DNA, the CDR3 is TGTGCCAGCAGCGTTCTCGGACAGGGGGACACTGAAGCTTTCTTT. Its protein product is CASSVLGQGDTEAFF.

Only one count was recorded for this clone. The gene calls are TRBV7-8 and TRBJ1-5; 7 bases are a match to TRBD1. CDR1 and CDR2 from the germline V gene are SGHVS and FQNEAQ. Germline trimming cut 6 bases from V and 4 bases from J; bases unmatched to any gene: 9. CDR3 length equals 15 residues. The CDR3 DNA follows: TGTGCCAGCAGTTCGCGACAGGGTGGGAATCAGCCCCAGCATTTT. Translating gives CASSSRQGGNQPQHF.

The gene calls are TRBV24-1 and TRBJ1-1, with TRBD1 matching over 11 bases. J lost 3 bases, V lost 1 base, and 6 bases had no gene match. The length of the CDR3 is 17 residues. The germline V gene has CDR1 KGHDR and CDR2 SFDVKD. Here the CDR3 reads CATSDFGTGGFDTEAFF. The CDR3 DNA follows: TGTGCCACCAGTGATTTTGGGACAGGGGGTTTTGACACTGAAGCTTTCTTT.

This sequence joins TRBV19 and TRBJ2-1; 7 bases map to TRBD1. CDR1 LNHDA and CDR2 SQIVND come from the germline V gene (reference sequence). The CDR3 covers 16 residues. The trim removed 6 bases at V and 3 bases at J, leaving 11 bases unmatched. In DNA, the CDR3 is TGTGCCAGTAGACCCCCACAGGGGCCCCGCTACAATGAGCAGTTCTTC. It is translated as CASRPPQGPRYNEQFF.

CDR3 coding DNA: TGTGCCTCGGAGTCTGGGGCCAACGTCCTGACTTTC. Its protein is CASESGANVLTF. The genes are TRBV6-5 and TRBJ2-6; D is unclear. CDR1 and CDR2 from the germline V gene are MNHEY and SVGAGI. There are 12 residues in the CDR3. V gave up 11 bases and J gave up 1 base, with 6 bases separating them.

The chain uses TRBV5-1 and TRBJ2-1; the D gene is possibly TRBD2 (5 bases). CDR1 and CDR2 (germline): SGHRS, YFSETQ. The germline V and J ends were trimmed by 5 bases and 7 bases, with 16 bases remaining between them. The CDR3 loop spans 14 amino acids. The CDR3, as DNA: TGCGCCAGCAGACCGGAAATCGCGGGTAATGAGCAGTTCTTC. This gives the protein CASRPEIAGNEQFF.

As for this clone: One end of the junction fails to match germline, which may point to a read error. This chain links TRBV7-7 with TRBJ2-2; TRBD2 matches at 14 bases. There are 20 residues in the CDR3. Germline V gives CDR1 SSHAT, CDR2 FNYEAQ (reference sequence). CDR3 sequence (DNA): TGTGCTAGCAGCCCACGACTAGCGGGAGGGCCGGGAATGTTCAGTCGGGAGCTGTTTTTT. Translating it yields CASSPRLAGGPGMFSRELFF.

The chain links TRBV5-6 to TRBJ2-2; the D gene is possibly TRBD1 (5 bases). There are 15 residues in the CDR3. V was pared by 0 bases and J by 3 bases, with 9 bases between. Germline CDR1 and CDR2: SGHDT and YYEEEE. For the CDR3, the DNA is TGTGCCAGCAGCTTGGAGGGCAGGGACACCGGGGAGCTGTTTTTT. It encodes CASSLEGRDTGELFF.

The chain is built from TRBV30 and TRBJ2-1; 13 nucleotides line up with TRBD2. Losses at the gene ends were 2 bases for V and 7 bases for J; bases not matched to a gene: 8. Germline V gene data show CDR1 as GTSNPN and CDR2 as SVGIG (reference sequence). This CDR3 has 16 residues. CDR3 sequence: CAWSPGLAGLVNEQFF. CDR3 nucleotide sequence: TGTGCCTGGAGTCCGGGACTAGCGGGGTTGGTAAATGAGCAGTTCTTC.

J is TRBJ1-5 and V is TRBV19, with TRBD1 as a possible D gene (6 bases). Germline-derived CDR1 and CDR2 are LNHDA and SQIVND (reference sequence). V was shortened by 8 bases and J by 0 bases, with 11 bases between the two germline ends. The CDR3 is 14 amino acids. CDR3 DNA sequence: TGTGCCAGTGGGGACACCCGTAGCAATCAGCCCCAGCATTTT. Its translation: CASGDTRSNQPQHF. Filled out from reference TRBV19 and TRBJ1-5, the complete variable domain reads DGGITQSPKYLFRKEGQNVTLSCEQNLNHDAMYWYRQDPGQGLRLIYYSQIVNDFQKGDIAEGYSVSREKKESFPLTVTSAQKNPTAFYLCASGDTRSNQPQHFGDGTRLSIL.

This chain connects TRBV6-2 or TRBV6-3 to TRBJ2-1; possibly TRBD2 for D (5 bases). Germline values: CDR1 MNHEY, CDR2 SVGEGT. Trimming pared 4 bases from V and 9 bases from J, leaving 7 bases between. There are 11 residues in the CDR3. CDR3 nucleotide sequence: TGTGCCAGCAGTTTGGGAGCTGAGCAGTTCTTC. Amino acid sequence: CASSLGAEQFF.

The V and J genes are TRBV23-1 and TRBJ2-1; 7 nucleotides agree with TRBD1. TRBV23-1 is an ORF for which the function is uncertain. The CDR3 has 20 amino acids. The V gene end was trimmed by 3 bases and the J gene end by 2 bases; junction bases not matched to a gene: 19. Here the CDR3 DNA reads TGCGCCAGCAGTCACCCATCGCACAGGGGTAGTTCGCGCCCCTACAATGAGCAGTTCTTC. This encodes CASSHPSHRGSSRPYNEQFF.

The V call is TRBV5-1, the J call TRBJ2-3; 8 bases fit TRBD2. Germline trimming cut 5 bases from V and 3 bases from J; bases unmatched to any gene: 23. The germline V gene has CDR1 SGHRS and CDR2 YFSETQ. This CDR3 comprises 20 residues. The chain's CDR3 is CASSWGRLSGGLLGTDTQYF. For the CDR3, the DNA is TGCGCCAGCAGTTGGGGGAGGTTAAGCGGGGGCCTTCTCGGTACAGATACGCAGTATTTT.

Written as DNA, the CDR3 is TGTGCCTGGGGGCGCGGGGGCCTTCCAAGTATAAATGAAAAACTGTTTTTT. Translation gives CAWGRGGLPSINEKLFF. The chain employs TRBV30 and TRBJ1-4; perhaps TRBD1 as D (6 bases). The V gene lost 5 bases and the J gene lost 5 bases, with 24 bases spanning the gap. Germline V gene data show CDR1 as GTSNPN and CDR2 as SVGIG (reference sequence). The CDR3 is 17 residues long.